What follows are 19 T cell receptor beta chains derived from one specimen sequenced in a study of T-cell memory formation after mild COVID-19 listed by TCRdb under 2021. The library came from 5' RACE. Sequencing was carried out with an Illumina NovaSeq 6000. The public reads were reprocessed in TCRdb via fastp at Q25 and MiXCR, keeping in-frame beta chains. For every CDR3 protein sequence, its rows merge into one entry that carries the most common genes and DNA. The sample table records fewer than 250,000 distinct CDR3 sequences; roughly a tenth of these occur just once. Approximately 3% of the sample lies in the top ten. Sample: PBMCs or a T cell subset sorted from them (not recorded which). All receptors derive from a man younger than 35 who had mild COVID-19 (a few samples of this study predate the infection). The sample titles of this study are shuffled in the database, so cell type and time point are left out; the donor was told from shared clones.

The chain couples TRBV5-6 to TRBJ1-1; no clear D. Germline V gives CDR1 SGHDT, CDR2 YYEEEE. This CDR3 is built from 14 residues. The V and J ends lost 4 bases and 3 bases respectively, with 13 bases between them. The CDR3 reads CASSSPQGYTEAFF. CDR3 DNA sequence: TGTGCCAGCAGCAGCCCCCAAGGTTACACTGAAGCTTTCTTT.

The rearrangement uses TRBV5-1 and TRBJ2-3; either TRBD1 or TRBD2 may fit D (7 bases each). V was clipped by 4 bases and J by 0 bases, with 15 bases between them. This CDR3 contains 16 residues. The germline CDR1 and CDR2 sequences are SGHRS and YFSETQ. The CDR3 DNA reads as TGCGCCAGCAGCCAGGGGGGGGCCACTAGCACAGATACGCAGTATTTT. It codes for CASSQGGATSTDTQYF.

This clonotype came up a few times. This chain joins TRBV7-6 and TRBJ2-7; 7 bases agree with TRBD1. Germline V lookup: CDR1 SGHVS, CDR2 FNYEAQ. V gave up 5 bases and J gave up 5 bases; unmatched junction bases: 6. The CDR3 has 13 residues. For the CDR3, the DNA is TGTGCCAGCAGCCAGACAGGGCACAACGAGCAGTACTTC. It translates to CASSQTGHNEQYF.

This clonotype has a handful of counts. This chain joins TRBV3-1 and TRBJ1-6; D uncertain. Trimming stripped 3 bases from V and 7 bases from J, with 10 bases between. CDR3 length: 14 amino acids. Germline lookup yields CDR1 LGHDT and CDR2 YNNKEL (reference sequence). As DNA, the CDR3 is TGTGCCAGCAGCCAGACATTAGGGAATTCACCCCTCCACTTT. Protein sequence: CASSQTLGNSPLHF.

The genes are TRBV23-1 and TRBJ2-7, with a possible D match to TRBD1 (5 bases). TRBV23-1 is an ORF for which the function is uncertain. The CDR3 spans 14 residues. Trimming shortened V by 7 bases and J by 7 bases, and 20 bases separated the two germline ends. The CDR3 loop is CASINRHGAREQYV. The DNA for the CDR3 is TGCGCCAGCATTAACAGGCATGGGGCGCGTGAGCAGTACGTC.

The gene calls are TRBV3-1 and TRBJ2-2, with D uncertain. The germline V and J ends were trimmed by 4 bases and 6 bases, with 9 bases remaining between them. The germline V gene has CDR1 LGHDT and CDR2 YNNKEL (reference sequence). This CDR3 region has 13 residues. This CDR3 is CASSPDLAGELFF. The CDR3 coding sequence is TGTGCCAGCAGCCCAGATTTGGCCGGGGAGCTGTTTTTT.

This clonotype has a handful of counts. The chain employs TRBV6-6 and TRBJ2-5, with no clear D. The CDR3 loop spans 12 amino acids. CDR1 is MNHNY, CDR2 SVGAGI, per germline (reference sequence). Deletions cut 6 bases from V and 1 base from J, with 6 bases between. CDR3: CASSPFQETQYF. CDR3 sequence (DNA): TGTGCCAGCAGCCCCTTCCAAGAGACCCAGTACTTC.

This clonotype came up a few times. The chain recombines TRBV5-1 with TRBJ1-1, with TRBD1 matching 7 bases. The CDR3 consists of 15 residues. J lost 4 bases, V lost 3 bases, and 9 bases had no gene match. CDR1 is SGHRS, CDR2 YFSETQ, per germline. Here the CDR3 reads CASSSRQGMVTEAFF. The CDR3 coding sequence is TGCGCCAGCAGCTCTAGACAGGGAATGGTCACTGAAGCTTTCTTT.

This clonotype was seen a few times. J is TRBJ1-3 and V is TRBV12-3 or TRBV12-4; D perhaps matches TRBD1 (5 bases). The V end lost 3 bases, the J end lost 3 bases, and 9 bases lay between the germline ends. This CDR3 spans 14 amino acids. CDR3 in DNA: TGTGCCAGCAGTTTTTGGGGCAATGGAAACACCATATATTTT. Encoded protein: CASSFWGNGNTIYF.

This clonotype has more than one count but fewer than ten. The chain has TRBV14 and TRBJ2-1; D is uncertain. The CDR3 covers 13 residues. Trimming removed 1 base from V and 9 bases from J, with 10 bases in between. Germline CDR1 and CDR2: SGHDN and FVKESK. CDR3 region: CASSQGRVSEQFF. The CDR3 DNA reads TGTGCCAGCAGCCAAGGACGAGTCAGTGAGCAGTTCTTC.

This clonotype came up a few times. The chain couples TRBV14 to TRBJ1-4; D is ambiguous. The CDR3 consists of 14 residues. Trimming took 2 bases from V and 8 from J, leaving 12 bases between them. CDR1 and CDR2 (germline): SGHDN, FVKESK. The CDR3, as DNA: TGTGCCAGCAGCCAAACGGGGTCTGGAGAAAAACTGTTTTTT. Its translation is CASSQTGSGEKLFF.

In this sample, this clonotype turned up many times. The V gene is TRBV27, the J gene TRBJ1-1, with D maybe TRBD1 (5 bases). V lost 4 bases and J 6 bases, leaving 15 bases between the germline ends. Per germline, CDR1 MNHEY and CDR2 SMNVEV (reference sequence). CDR3 length: 14 amino acids. The CDR3 DNA sequence: TGTGCCAGCAGTTCCCCGAATGACAGATCTGAAGCTTTCTTT. Translating it yields CASSSPNDRSEAFF.

The chain carries TRBV5-1 and TRBJ2-3; no clear D gene. The V gene lost 1 base and the J gene lost 4 bases, with 13 bases spanning the gap. The CDR3 runs 15 residues. The germline CDR1 and CDR2 sequences are SGHRS and YFSETQ. The DNA for the CDR3 is TGCGCCAGCAGCTTGACCGGTCAATTTTCAGATACGCAGTATTTT. Amino acids: CASSLTGQFSDTQYF. Looking up the rest from reference TRBV5-1 and TRBJ2-3 gives the full variable domain: KAGVTQTPRYLIKTRGQQVTLSCSPISGHRSVSWYQQTPGQGLQFLFEYFSETQRNKGNFPGRFSGRQFSNSRSEMNVSTLELGDSALYLCASSLTGQFSDTQYFGPGTRLTVL.

This clonotype was seen more than once but under ten times. CDR3 region: CASSLDGSNTEAFF. In DNA form, the CDR3 reads TGTGCCAGCAGCCTGGACGGATCGAACACTGAAGCTTTCTTT. This sequence joins TRBV7-3 and TRBJ1-1; D is ambiguous. V gave up 5 bases and J gave up 1 base, with 11 bases separating them. The CDR3 runs to 14 residues. Germline loops: CDR1 SGHTA, CDR2 FQGTGA.

This clonotype came up many times. This rearrangement joins TRBV7-9 to TRBJ2-2, with a weak D call TRBD1 (6 bases). CDR1 is SEHNR, CDR2 FQNEAQ, per germline (reference sequence). V shed 5 bases and J shed 1 base, with 8 bases lying between them. The CDR3 spans 14 residues. The CDR3 DNA follows: TGTGCCAGCAGCCGACAGGAGAACACCGGGGAGCTGTTTTTT. It specifies CASSRQENTGELFF. Based on the CDR3 plus reference TRBV7-9 and TRBJ2-2, the full variable domain is DTGVSQNPRHKITKRGQNVTFRCDPISEHNRLYWYRQTLGQGPEFLTYFQNEAQLEKSRLLSDRFSAERPKGSFSTLEIQRTEQGDSAMYLCASSRQENTGELFFGEGSRLTVL.

This clonotype was observed a handful of times. V and J are TRBV12-3 or TRBV12-4 and TRBJ1-5, with TRBD1 as a possible D gene (6 bases). Between the trimmed V and J ends, which lost 5 bases and 2 bases, there was a span of 13 bases. The CDR3 contains 15 residues. The DNA of the CDR3 is TGTGCCAGCAGTCCTGGGGGCAGCGGCAATCAGCCCCAGCATTTT. This translates into CASSPGGSGNQPQHF.

This clonotype was seen a handful of times. The gene calls are TRBV12-3 or TRBV12-4 and TRBJ1-1; 7 nucleotides match TRBD1. The CDR3 length is 14 residues. J lost 3 bases, V lost 5 bases, and 6 bases had no gene match. The DNA of the CDR3 is TGTGCCAGCAGTACGAACAGGGGACACACTGAAGCTTTCTTT. Protein sequence: CASSTNRGHTEAFF.

This clonotype was recorded a few times. This chain links TRBV6-2 or TRBV6-3 with TRBJ2-5; D is perhaps TRBD2 (5 bases). Trimming pared 5 bases from V and 1 base from J, leaving 11 bases between. CDR1 and CDR2 from the germline V gene are MNHEY and SVGEGT. The CDR3 totals 14 residues. CDR3 nucleotides: TGTGCCAGCAGTGTGGACTGGTCCCAAGAGACCCAGTACTTC. It specifies CASSVDWSQETQYF.

This clonotype has a handful of counts. This sequence joins TRBV6-4 and TRBJ2-1, with a weak D call TRBD2 (6 bases). Trimming removed 3 bases at V and 0 bases at J, with 15 bases between. The CDR3 sequence is 17 residues long. Germline lookup yields CDR1 MRHNA and CDR2 SNTAGT. The DNA of the CDR3 is TGTGCCAGCAGTGAAGACCCGGGACTCAGCTCCTACAATGAGCAGTTCTTC. Translating it yields CASSEDPGLSSYNEQFF.